A single sample gave rise to the 2 T cell receptor beta chains below, sequenced in a study of T cell changes during pregnancy in multiple sclerosis. Generated by immunoSEQ multiplex PCR, the TCRdb table keeps only in-frame clones and is missing some. Among about 80,000 clones listed, about 90% were seen once. The sample consisted of peripheral blood, taken before pregnancy. These receptor sequences come from a female donor with multiple sclerosis, enrolled in a pregnancy study.

The chain combines TRBV29-1 with TRBJ2-7; possible D gene TRBD1, 7 bases. With 4 bases removed from V and 3 bases from J, the gap between germline ends came to 13 bases. The length of the CDR3 is 13 residues. Germline V gene data show CDR1 as SQVTM and CDR2 as ANQGSEA. The CDR3 nucleotides are TGCAGCGTTGGGGGGGACAGATACTACGAGCAGTACTTC. Translation: CSVGGDRYYEQYF.

V and J are TRBV27 and TRBJ2-7, with 12 bases aligning to TRBD2. V dropped 6 bases and J dropped 2; count of bases not matched to a gene: 2. The CDR3 is 14 residues long. CDR1 is MNHEY and CDR2 is SMNVEV in the germline V gene (reference sequence). CDR3 sequence (DNA): TGTGCCAGCAGACTAGCGGGGGGCACCTACGAGCAGTACTTC. Translating it yields CASRLAGGTYEQYF.